Described below is a single T cell receptor beta chain sequence and its context. Its antigen remains unknown. TCRdb re-analyzed the 5' RACE reads; it lists each CDR3 protein once, without DNA. The sample has over 150,000 distinct CDR3 sequences. Germline CDR1 reads KGHDR; CDR2 reads SFDVKD. The CDR3 extends over 13 amino acids. RNA in its total form was extracted from whole blood, and T cells were not sorted. The data originate from a study of monozygotic twins with inflammatory bowel disease. Study-wide points: IBD patients shared fewer clonotypes with other individuals than healthy twins, especially patients with disease activity signs.

V gene TRBV24-1 combines with J gene TRBJ2-3. The receptor's source is a human donor with ulcerative colitis or Crohn's disease, or a healthy co-twin of an affected twin (not recorded which). Sequencing was carried out using blood. CDR3 region: CATSDSGPDTQYF.